The rows below give T cell receptor beta chains drawn from one sample of a study of shared clonotypes between healthy human individuals. Profiled with immunoSEQ multiplex PCR; TCRdb holds only in-frame clones, not every one. This table has 950,000 to 1,100,000 clones, approximately 76% appearing once. Input material: memory CD4+ T cells sorted from blood. The receptors stem from a man between 18 and 35 years old in good health. CDR3s include the opening cysteine and the closing phenylalanine or tryptophan. The D gene is left open where the match is weak. Clone size is given for some rows only: seen once, a few or many times, or a class if the clone is expanded.

TRBV10-2	NA	NA	TRBJ1-5	TGCGCCAGCAGTGAGGATAGGGGAATGGCGTATCAGCCCCAGCATTTT	CASSEDRGMAYQPQHF
TRBV10-3	TRBD1	NA	TRBJ2-5	TGTGCCATCAGAGGACAGGGCGCGGAGACCCAGTACTTC	CAIRGQGAETQYF
TRBV2	NA	NA	TRBJ2-3	TGTGCCAGCAAGTGGGACAGCACAGATACGCAGTATTTT	CASKWDSTDTQYF
TRBV14	NA	few	TRBJ1-5	TGTGCCAGCAGCCGGGCAGGGAGCAATCAGCCCCAGCATTTT	CASSRAGSNQPQHF
TRBV25-1	NA	NA	TRBJ2-3	TGTGCCAGGAATTCGCCTGCCGGGTTCACAGATACGCAGTATTTT	CARNSPAGFTDTQYF
TRBV19	TRBD1	NA	TRBJ1-2	TGTGCCAGTAGTAAGACAGGGACCTCCTATGGCTACACCTTC	CASSKTGTSYGYTF
TRBV5-1	NA	NA	TRBJ1-1	TGCGCCAGCAGGGGGGGAGCAGGGGCCTTGAACACTGAAGCTTTCTTT	CASRGGAGALNTEAFF
TRBV5-1	TRBD1	NA	TRBJ2-3	TGCGCCAGCAGCTTAAGTGGGACAGGGAAAGATACGCAGTATTTT	CASSLSGTGKDTQYF
TRBV2	NA	few	TRBJ1-1	TGTGCCAGCATGACCGGGACGGTGAACACTGAAGCTTTCTTT	CASMTGTVNTEAFF
TRBV5-1	NA	NA	TRBJ2-1	TGCGCCAGCAGCTTGGAGCAAGTGGCCTACAATGAGCAGTTCTTC	CASSLEQVAYNEQFF
TRBV11-3	NA	NA	TRBJ1-2	TGTGCCAGCAGCACTGGGGGACCTACGGCTGGCTACACCTTC	CASSTGGPTAGYTF
TRBV19	NA	NA	TRBJ1-5	TGTGCCAGTAGTACGACCGGCGCTTCGGGGAGGACGCCCCAGCATTTT	CASSTTGASGRTPQHF
TRBV19	TRBD1	NA	TRBJ2-7	TGTGCCAGCTCGGACAGGGGTCACGAGCAGTACTTC	CASSDRGHEQYF
TRBV29-1	NA	NA	TRBJ2-3	TGCAGCGTTGAACGGGACCCCGCCAGCACAGATACGCAGTATTTT	CSVERDPASTDTQYF